This TCR beta chain was documented in a study of vaccination and CD4 T cells after COVID-19. Across the whole study: Investigators drew the post-COVID samples a median around 96 days after diagnosis, with a range of 35 to 161. Regarding the study as a whole: Although the median of SARS-CoV-2-reactive clonotypes rose from around 19 to 38, the change was not significant.

The Oncomine TCR Beta short-read assay generated sequence data from the DNA of cultured CD4+ T cells. TCRdb itself ran the PCR reads through MiXCR, one entry per CDR3 protein. This sample has about 6,800 distinct CDR3 sequences, with 55% to 80% found just once. The CDR3 totals 13 residues. Trimming took 0 bases from V and 5 from J, leaving 5 bases between them. In germline, CDR1 is SGHNT, CDR2 YENEEA. About this clonotype: As yet, its antigen is unknown.

Treatment: approximately 9-day PBMC culture with coronavirus spike peptide pools or control peptides (ViraFEST assay). Using peptide pools, antigen-specific T cells were expanded in ViraFEST before TCRs were sequenced. Sequenced material: CD4+ T cells from blood, cultured in vitro. The origin of this receptor is a human donor who had recovered from COVID-19. This chain uses TRBV11-3 with TRBJ1-5; D gene uncertain. This CDR3 is CASSLDWYQPQHF. The CDR3 DNA reads as TGTGCCAGCAGCTTAGATTGGTATCAGCCCCAGCATTTT. The full variable domain, completed using reference TRBV11-3 and TRBJ1-5, is EAGVVQSPRYKIIEKKQPVAFWCNPISGHNTLYWYLQNLGQGPELLIRYENEEAVDDSQLPKDRFSAERLKGVDSTLKIQPAELGDSAVYLCASSLDWYQPQHFGDGTRLSIL.